The rows below give T cell receptor beta chains drawn from one sample of a study of shared clonotypes between healthy human individuals. Only in-frame clones appear in the TCRdb table, and some are missing; sequencing was by immunoSEQ multiplex PCR. Of about 960,000 clones listed, 76% are singletons. Sequencing input: memory CD4+ T cells sorted from blood. Receptors were obtained from a man younger than 35 in good health. Each CDR3 is given without its conserved first and last residue.

cdr3_aa	v_call	j_call
ASSPHVGTGSPLH	TRBV18	TRBJ1-6
ASSRDSNTGELF	TRBV6-4	TRBJ2-2
ASSLLNYEQY	TRBV7-9	TRBJ2-7
ASSLPADYGYT	TRBV5-6	TRBJ1-2
ASSDEKVGRAQY	TRBV10-2	TRBJ2-5
ASSLEAGAPEAF	TRBV5-4	TRBJ1-1
ASSPQYRDQPQH	TRBV18	TRBJ1-5
ASSSEPRDRVGGYT	TRBV27	TRBJ1-2
ASRQGGGLNTEAF	TRBV28	TRBJ1-1
ASSLAGGQGREQF	TRBV5-4	TRBJ2-1
AWSVKVTTNEKLF	TRBV30	TRBJ1-4
ASKVDRAGEAF	TRBV5-1	TRBJ1-1
ASSVDRESDTQY	TRBV6-4	TRBJ2-3
ASSQDLTAQETQY	TRBV14	TRBJ2-5
ASIRTSGGTDTQY	TRBV5-1	TRBJ2-3
ASSLGLTSGKETQY	TRBV5-1	TRBJ2-5
AISPLDMDRSYT	TRBV10-3	TRBJ1-2
ASSLVGKGEAF	TRBV7-2	TRBJ1-1
ASSFSRLAGAVNEQF	TRBV27	TRBJ2-1
ATTGSGQSKAF	TRBV2	TRBJ1-1
ASSGAGGTEQY	TRBV6-5	TRBJ2-7
ASSQVSPGGRGSGTQY	TRBV4-1	TRBJ2-3
ASSLAEGTGYT	TRBV5-1	TRBJ1-2
ASSEKVPYRGRGGGYT	TRBV6-1	TRBJ1-2
ASSLGTGFSNEKLF	TRBV5-1	TRBJ1-4
AISTTLGGSYEQY	TRBV10-3	TRBJ2-7
ASSLVGGHSNQPQH	TRBV18	TRBJ1-5
ASSMGDRYNSPLH	TRBV19	TRBJ1-6
ASGTGQGTYNEQF	TRBV12-5	TRBJ2-1
AWSASGRGEKLF	TRBV30	TRBJ1-4
ASSLQVQSTDTQY	TRBV7-3	TRBJ2-3
ASSLNGETEAF	TRBV5-1	TRBJ1-1
SVSGTSGSTDTQY	TRBV29-1	TRBJ2-3
ASQSGNTIY	TRBV6-6	TRBJ1-3
ASSPLPGASTEAF	TRBV7-2	TRBJ1-1
ASSYSTGPKNIQY	TRBV6-5	TRBJ2-4